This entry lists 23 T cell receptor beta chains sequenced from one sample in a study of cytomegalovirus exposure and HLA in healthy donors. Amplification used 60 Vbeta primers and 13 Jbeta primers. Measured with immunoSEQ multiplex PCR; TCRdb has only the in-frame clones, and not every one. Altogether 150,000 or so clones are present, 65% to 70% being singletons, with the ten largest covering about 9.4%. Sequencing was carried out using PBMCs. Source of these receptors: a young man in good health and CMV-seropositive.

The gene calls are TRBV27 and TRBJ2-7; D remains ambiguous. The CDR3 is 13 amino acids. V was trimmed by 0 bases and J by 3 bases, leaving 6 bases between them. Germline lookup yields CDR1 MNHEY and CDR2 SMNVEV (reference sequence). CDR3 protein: CASSLSSFYEQYF. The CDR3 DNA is TGTGCCAGCAGTTTATCGAGCTTCTACGAGCAGTACTTC.

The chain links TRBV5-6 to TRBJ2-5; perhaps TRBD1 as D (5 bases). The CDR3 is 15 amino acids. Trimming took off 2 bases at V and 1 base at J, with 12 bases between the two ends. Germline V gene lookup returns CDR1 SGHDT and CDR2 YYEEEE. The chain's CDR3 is CASSFRQIFQETQYF. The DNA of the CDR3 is TGTGCCAGCAGCTTCAGACAGATTTTCCAAGAGACCCAGTACTTC. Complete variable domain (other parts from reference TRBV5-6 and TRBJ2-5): DAGVTQSPTHLIKTRGQQVTLRCSPKSGHDTVSWYQQALGQGPQFIFQYYEEEERQRGNFPDRFSGHQFPNYSSELNVNALLLGDSALYLCASSFRQIFQETQYFGPGTRLLVL.

The chain's CDR3 is CASSQRGPPGGTEAFF. The CDR3 DNA sequence: TGTGCCAGCAGCCAAAGGGGGCCGCCCGGGGGCACTGAAGCTTTCTTT. The V and J genes are TRBV4-2 and TRBJ1-1, with 7 bases matching TRBD1. The CDR3 is made up of 16 amino acids. V lost 2 bases, J lost 4 bases, and 10 bases stayed unmatched. The germline V gene has CDR1 LGHNA and CDR2 YNFKEQ.

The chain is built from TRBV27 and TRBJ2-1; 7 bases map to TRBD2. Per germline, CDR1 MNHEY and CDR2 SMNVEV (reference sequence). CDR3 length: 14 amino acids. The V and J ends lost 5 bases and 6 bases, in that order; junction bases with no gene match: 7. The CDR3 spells CASSNPGLTNEQFF. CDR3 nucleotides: TGTGCCAGCAGTAATCCGGGACTAACCAATGAGCAGTTCTTC.

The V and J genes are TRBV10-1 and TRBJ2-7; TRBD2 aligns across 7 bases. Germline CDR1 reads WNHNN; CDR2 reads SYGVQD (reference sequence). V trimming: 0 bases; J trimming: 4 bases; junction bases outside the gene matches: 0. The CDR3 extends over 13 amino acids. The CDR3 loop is CASSESRGYEQYF. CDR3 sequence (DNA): TGCGCCAGCAGTGAGTCGCGGGGGTACGAGCAGTACTTC.

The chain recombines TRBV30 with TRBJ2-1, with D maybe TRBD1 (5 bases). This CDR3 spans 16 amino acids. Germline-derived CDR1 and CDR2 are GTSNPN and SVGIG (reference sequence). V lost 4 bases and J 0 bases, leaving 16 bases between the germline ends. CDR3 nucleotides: TGTGCCTGGACCCGAGACAGCCCGAGCTCCTACAATGAGCAGTTCTTC. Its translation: CAWTRDSPSSYNEQFF.

The CDR3 is CAWSSSGGEQYF. DNA for the CDR3: TGTGCCTGGAGTTCCTCAGGGGGCGAGCAGTACTTC. The V and J genes are TRBV30 and TRBJ2-7, with TRBD1 identical over 7 bases. The CDR3 has 12 residues. With 2 bases clipped from V and 6 bases from J, the junction kept 4 bases outside the gene matches. From germline, CDR1 is GTSNPN and CDR2 SVGIG (reference sequence).

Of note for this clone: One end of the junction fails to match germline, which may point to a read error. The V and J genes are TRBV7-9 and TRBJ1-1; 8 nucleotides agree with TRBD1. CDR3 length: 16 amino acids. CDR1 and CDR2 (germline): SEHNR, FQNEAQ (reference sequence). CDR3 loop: CSSSSGQGLMNTEAFF. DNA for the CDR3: TGTTCCAGCAGCTCAGGACAGGGCCTAATGAACACTGAAGCTTTCTTT.

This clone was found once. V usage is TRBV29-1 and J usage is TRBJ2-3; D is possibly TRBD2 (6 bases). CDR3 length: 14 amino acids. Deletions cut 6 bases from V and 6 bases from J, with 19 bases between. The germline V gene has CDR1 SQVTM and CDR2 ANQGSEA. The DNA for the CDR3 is TGCAGCGTGACCTCCGCCGGGGGAATCGATACGCAGTATTTT. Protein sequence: CSVTSAGGIDTQYF.

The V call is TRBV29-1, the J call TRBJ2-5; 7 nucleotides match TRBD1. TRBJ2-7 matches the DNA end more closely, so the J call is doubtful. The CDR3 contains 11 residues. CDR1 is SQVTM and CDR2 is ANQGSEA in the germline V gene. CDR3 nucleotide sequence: TGCAGCGGGGAGACAGGGTACGAGCAGTACTTC. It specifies CSGETGYEQYF.

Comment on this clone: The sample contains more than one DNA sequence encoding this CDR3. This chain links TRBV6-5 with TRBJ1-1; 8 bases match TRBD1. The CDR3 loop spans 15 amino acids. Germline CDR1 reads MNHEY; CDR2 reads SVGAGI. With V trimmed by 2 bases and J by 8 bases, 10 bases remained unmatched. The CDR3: CASSYRQGLTTEAFF. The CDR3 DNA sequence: TGTGCCAGCAGTTACCGACAGGGGTTGACCACCGAAGCTTTCTTT.

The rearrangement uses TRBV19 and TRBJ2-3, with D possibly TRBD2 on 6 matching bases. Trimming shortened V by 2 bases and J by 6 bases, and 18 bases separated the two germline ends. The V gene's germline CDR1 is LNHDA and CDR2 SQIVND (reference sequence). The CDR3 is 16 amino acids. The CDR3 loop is CASSITGGPGRDTQYF. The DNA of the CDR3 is TGTGCCAGTAGTATAACCGGAGGGCCGGGGCGGGATACGCAGTATTTT.

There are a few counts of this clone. This CDR3 is CASSSKGEQYF. The CDR3 DNA is TGTGCCAGCAGCTCTAAGGGGGAGCAGTACTTC. The chain has TRBV7-8 and TRBJ2-7; D is perhaps TRBD1 (5 bases). The CDR3 spans 11 residues. The germline V gene has CDR1 SGHVS and CDR2 FQNEAQ. V lost 4 bases to trimming and J lost 7 bases, with 8 bases between them.

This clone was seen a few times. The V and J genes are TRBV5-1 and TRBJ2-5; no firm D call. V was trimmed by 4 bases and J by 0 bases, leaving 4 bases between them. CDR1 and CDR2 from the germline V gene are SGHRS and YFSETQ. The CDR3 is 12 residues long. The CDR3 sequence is CASSPDQETQYF. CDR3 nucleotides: TGCGCCAGCAGCCCCGACCAAGAGACCCAGTACTTC.

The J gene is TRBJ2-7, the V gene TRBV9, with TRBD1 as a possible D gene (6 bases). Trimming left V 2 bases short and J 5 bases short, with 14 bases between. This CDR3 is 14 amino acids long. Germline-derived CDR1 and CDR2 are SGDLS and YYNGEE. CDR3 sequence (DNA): TGTGCCAGCAGCGTCACGGACAGAAGAAACGAGCAGTACTTC. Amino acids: CASSVTDRRNEQYF.

CDR3 sequence reads: CASSVGADTYNEQFF. DNA of the CDR3: TGTGCCAGCAGCGTAGGAGCGGATACCTACAATGAGCAGTTCTTC. The chain joins TRBV9 to TRBJ2-1, with a weak D call TRBD2 (5 bases). Germline loops: CDR1 SGDLS, CDR2 YYNGEE. This CDR3 is built from 15 residues. The V and J ends lost 0 bases and 2 bases respectively, with 9 bases between them.

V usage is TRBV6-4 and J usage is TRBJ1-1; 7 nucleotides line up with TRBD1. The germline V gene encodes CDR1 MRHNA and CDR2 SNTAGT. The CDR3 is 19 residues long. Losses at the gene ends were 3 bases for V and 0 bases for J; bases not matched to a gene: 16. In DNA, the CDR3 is TGTGCCAGCAGTGAGACTTCTCAGGGGGTCTACCACTTGAACACTGAAGCTTTCTTT. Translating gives CASSETSQGVYHLNTEAFF.

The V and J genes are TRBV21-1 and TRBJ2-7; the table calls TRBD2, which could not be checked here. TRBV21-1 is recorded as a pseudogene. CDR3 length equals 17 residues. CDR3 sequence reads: CASNPSLGTSGSSEQYF. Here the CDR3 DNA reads TGTGCCAGCAACCCGAGCTTAGGGACTAGCGGGAGTTCCGAGCAGTACTTC.

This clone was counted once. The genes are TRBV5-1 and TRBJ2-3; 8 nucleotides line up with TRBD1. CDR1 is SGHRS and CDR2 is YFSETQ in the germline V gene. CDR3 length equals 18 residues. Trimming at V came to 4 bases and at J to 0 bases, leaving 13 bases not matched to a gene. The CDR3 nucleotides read TGCGCCAGCAGCCTGGGCGCCCAGGGGGCCCTTAGCACAGATACGCAGTATTTT. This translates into CASSLGAQGALSTDTQYF.

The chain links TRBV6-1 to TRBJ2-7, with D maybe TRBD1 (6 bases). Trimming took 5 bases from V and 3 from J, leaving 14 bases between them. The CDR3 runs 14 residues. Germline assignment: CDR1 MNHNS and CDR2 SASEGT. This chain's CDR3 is CASSSWDTDYEQYF. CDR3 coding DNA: TGTGCCAGCAGTTCCTGGGACACTGACTACGAGCAGTACTTC.

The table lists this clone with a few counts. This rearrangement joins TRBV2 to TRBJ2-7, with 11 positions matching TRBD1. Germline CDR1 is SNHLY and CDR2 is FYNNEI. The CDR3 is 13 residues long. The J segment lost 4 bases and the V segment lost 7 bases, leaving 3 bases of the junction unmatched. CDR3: CASTGQGAYEQYF. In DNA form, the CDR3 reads TGTGCCAGCACAGGACAGGGGGCTTACGAGCAGTACTTC.

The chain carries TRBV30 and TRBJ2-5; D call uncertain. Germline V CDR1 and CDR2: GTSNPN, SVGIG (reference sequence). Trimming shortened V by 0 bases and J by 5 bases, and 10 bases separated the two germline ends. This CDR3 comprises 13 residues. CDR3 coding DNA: TGTGCCTGGAGTGTAAAATTCGGGGAGACCCAGTACTTC. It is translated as CAWSVKFGETQYF.

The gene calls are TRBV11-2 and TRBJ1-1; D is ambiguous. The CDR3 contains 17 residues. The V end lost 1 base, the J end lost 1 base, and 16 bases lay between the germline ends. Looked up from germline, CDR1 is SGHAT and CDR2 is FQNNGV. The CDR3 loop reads CASSLGSRLGRNTEAFF. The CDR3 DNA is TGTGCCAGCAGCTTAGGCTCGAGATTAGGGAGGAACACTGAAGCTTTCTTT. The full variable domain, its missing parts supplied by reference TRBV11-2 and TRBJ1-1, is EAGVAQSPRYKIIEKRQSVAFWCNPISGHATLYWYQQILGQGPKLLIQFQNNGVVDDSQLPKDRFSAERLKGVDSTLKIQPAKLEDSAVYLCASSLGSRLGRNTEAFFGQGTRLTVV.